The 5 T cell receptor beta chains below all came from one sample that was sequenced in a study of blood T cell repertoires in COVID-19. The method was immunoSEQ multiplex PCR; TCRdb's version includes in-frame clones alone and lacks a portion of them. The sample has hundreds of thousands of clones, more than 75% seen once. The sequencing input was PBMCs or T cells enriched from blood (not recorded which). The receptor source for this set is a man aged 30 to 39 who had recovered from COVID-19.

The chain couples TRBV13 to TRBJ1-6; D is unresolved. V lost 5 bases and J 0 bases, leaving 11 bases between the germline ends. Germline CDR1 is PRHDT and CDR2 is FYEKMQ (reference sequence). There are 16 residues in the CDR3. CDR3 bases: TGTGCCAGCAGCCTCAGGACTAGCTCCTATAATTCACCCCTCCACTTT. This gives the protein CASSLRTSSYNSPLHF.

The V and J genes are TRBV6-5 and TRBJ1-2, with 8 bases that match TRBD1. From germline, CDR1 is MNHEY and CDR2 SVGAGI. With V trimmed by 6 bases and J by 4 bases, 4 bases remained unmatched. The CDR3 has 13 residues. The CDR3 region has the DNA TGTGCCAGCAGGGCAGGGGGCATCTATGGCTACACCTTC. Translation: CASRAGGIYGYTF.

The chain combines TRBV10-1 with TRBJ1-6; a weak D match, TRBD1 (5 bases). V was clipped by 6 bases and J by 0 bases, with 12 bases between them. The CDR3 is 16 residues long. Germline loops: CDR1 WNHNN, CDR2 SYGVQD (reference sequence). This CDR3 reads CASRGTDSSYNSPLHF. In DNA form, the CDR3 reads TGCGCCAGCAGGGGGACTGACAGCTCCTATAATTCACCCCTCCACTTT.

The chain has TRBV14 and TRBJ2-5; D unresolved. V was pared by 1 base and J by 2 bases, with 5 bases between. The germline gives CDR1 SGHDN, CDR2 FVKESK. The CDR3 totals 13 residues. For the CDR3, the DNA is TGTGCCAGCAGCCAAGGGAGTCAAGAGACCCAGTACTTC. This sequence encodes CASSQGSQETQYF.

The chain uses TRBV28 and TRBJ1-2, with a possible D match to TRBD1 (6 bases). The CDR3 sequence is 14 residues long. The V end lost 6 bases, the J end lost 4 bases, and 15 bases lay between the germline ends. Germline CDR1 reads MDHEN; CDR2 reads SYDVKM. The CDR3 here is CASSRNQGGYGYTF. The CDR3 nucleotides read TGTGCCAGCAGCCGGAATCAAGGGGGCTATGGCTACACCTTC.